This record looks at one T cell receptor beta chain sequence and its context. These data belong to a study of blood T cell repertoires in COVID-19. Across the study: Sites in the United States, Italy and Spain provided acute and convalescent COVID-19 samples. In each case, the material was cDNA or gDNA derived from T cells, B-cell-depleted T cells, or PBMCs.

Methods used by the authors: Reference gene primer amplification yielded estimated nucleated cell counts. Measured with immunoSEQ multiplex PCR; TCRdb has only the in-frame clones, and not every one. That table gives V, J and clone size, and the DNA gave D and trimming. The sample includes approximately 220,000 clones, less than 90% seen only once; the top ten take 5.1%. Germline V CDR1 and CDR2: MDHEN, SYDVKM. V lost 2 bases and J lost 6, with 11 bases in between. The CDR3 has 15 amino acids. This receptor was identified in a woman aged 55-70 years who had recovered from COVID-19. This sequence joins TRBV28 and TRBJ1-6; D is perhaps TRBD1 (5 bases). Input material: peripheral blood. CDR3 in DNA: TGTGCCAGCAGTTTACCAGGGTTTGGTAATTCACCCCTCCACTTT. Translation gives CASSLPGFGNSPLHF.